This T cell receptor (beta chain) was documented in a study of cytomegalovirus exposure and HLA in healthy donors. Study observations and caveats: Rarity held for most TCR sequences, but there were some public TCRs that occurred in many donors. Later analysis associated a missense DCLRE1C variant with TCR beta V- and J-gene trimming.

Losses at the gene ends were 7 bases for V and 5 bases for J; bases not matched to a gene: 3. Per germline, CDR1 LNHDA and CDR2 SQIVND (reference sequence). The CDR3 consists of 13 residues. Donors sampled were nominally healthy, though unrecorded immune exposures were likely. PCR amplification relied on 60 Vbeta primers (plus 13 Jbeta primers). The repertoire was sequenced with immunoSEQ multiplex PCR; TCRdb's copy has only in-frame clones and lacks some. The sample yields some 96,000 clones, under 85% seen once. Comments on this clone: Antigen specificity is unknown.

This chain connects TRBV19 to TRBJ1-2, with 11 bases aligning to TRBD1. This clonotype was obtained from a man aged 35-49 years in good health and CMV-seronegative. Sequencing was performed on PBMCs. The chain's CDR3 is CASKRDRGYGYTF. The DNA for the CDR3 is TGTGCCAGTAAGAGGGACAGGGGGTATGGCTACACCTTC.